This passage covers 24 T cell receptor beta chains from one sample sequenced in a study of blood T cell repertoires in COVID-19. The protocol was immunoSEQ multiplex PCR, while the TCRdb copy is restricted to in-frame clones and leaves out a portion. The table records 85,000 to 120,000 clones, 84% of them present only once. Source material: peripheral blood. The receptors derive from a human donor in a cohort sampled during active COVID-19.

The chain carries TRBV19 and TRBJ2-5, with 15 bases aligning to TRBD2. The CDR3 has 15 residues. V gave up 7 bases and J gave up 1 base; unmatched junction bases: 1. Per germline, CDR1 LNHDA and CDR2 SQIVND (reference sequence). CDR3 coding DNA: TGTGCCAGTAAGGGACTAGCGGGGGGCCAAGAGACCCAGTACTTC. This sequence encodes CASKGLAGGQETQYF.

V usage is TRBV29-1 and J usage is TRBJ1-2; unclear D gene. This CDR3 spans 8 amino acids. CDR1 and CDR2 from the germline V gene are SQVTM and ANQGSEA. V gave up 6 bases and J gave up 7 bases, with 3 bases separating them. CDR3 region: CSVGGYTF. The CDR3 coding sequence is TGCAGCGTCGGTGGCTACACCTTC.

The V call is TRBV11-2, the J call TRBJ1-2; TRBD1 is a possible D gene (5 bases). Looked up from germline, CDR1 is SGHAT and CDR2 is FQNNGV. The ends were cut back, 2 bases at V and 3 bases at J, with 22 bases in the middle. The CDR3 extends over 18 amino acids. The CDR3 region has the DNA TGTGCCAGCAGCTTACTTGGGGACTTTGCCCGTCCCGACTATGGCTACACCTTC. This sequence encodes CASSLLGDFARPDYGYTF.

J is TRBJ2-7 and V is TRBV19; possible D gene TRBD1, 8 bases. The CDR3 loop spans 17 amino acids. V lost 4 bases and J 3 bases, leaving 22 bases between the germline ends. CDR1 is LNHDA and CDR2 is SQIVND in the germline V gene (reference sequence). The CDR3 sequence is CASSKFPDREGHYEQYF. The DNA for the CDR3 is TGTGCCAGTAGTAAATTCCCGGACAGGGAGGGCCACTACGAGCAGTACTTC.

The chain couples TRBV27 to TRBJ2-7; a possible D gene is TRBD1 (6 bases). There are 18 residues in the CDR3. Germline CDR1 and CDR2: MNHEY and SMNVEV (reference sequence). Deletions cut 6 bases from V and 0 bases from J, with 24 bases between. The DNA for the CDR3 is TGTGCCAGCAGCACAGGGACCCTTACTTCTATGAGCTCCTACGAGCAGTACTTC. It is translated as CASSTGTLTSMSSYEQYF.

The rearrangement joins TRBV9 to TRBJ2-1, with TRBD2 matching 8 bases. V was pared by 3 bases and J by 4 bases, with 6 bases of the junction left unmatched. The CDR3 spans 15 residues. Germline loops: CDR1 SGDLS, CDR2 YYNGEE. CDR3 bases: TGTGCCAGCAGCGCCATAGCGGGGACTTACAATGAGCAGTTCTTC. This translates into CASSAIAGTYNEQFF.

This sequence joins TRBV5-4 and TRBJ2-2, with 7 bases lining up with TRBD2. Germline V lookup: CDR1 SGHNT, CDR2 YYREEE (reference sequence). The CDR3 loop spans 17 amino acids. Trimming at V came to 1 base and at J to 5 bases, leaving 11 bases not matched to a gene. The CDR3 nucleotides are TGTGCCAGCAGCTTGCGGGGGAGTGGGGGAGGGACCGGGGAGCTGTTTTTT. It yields the protein CASSLRGSGGGTGELFF.

V gene TRBV7-2 combines with J gene TRBJ2-7, with 11 nucleotides matching TRBD1. After removal of 7 bases from V and 4 bases from J, the junction contained 6 bases not matched to a gene. In germline, CDR1 is SGHTA, CDR2 FQGNSA. The CDR3 has 14 residues. CDR3 sequence reads: CASIRDRGWYEQYF. CDR3 DNA: TGTGCCAGCATCCGGGACAGGGGGTGGTACGAGCAGTACTTC.

In this sample, this clone turned up a few times. The gene calls are TRBV9 and TRBJ2-3; 8 nucleotides align to TRBD2. Trimming removed 0 bases from V and 3 bases from J; junction bases left unmatched: 6. Germline loops: CDR1 SGDLS, CDR2 YYNGEE. The CDR3 contains 16 residues. The chain's CDR3 is CASSVAEGLVTDTQYF. In DNA, the CDR3 is TGTGCCAGCAGCGTAGCTGAGGGACTAGTTACAGATACGCAGTATTTT.

V gene TRBV7-2 combines with J gene TRBJ2-7; 9 bases are shared with TRBD1. V lost 5 bases and J lost 6; bases outside the gene matches: 14. This CDR3 is built from 16 residues. In germline, CDR1 is SGHTA, CDR2 FQGNSA. CDR3 DNA: TGTGCCAGCAGCCCTACCGGGGGGACAGGGATCTCCGAGCAGTACTTC. It encodes CASSPTGGTGISEQYF.

The genes are TRBV7-6 and TRBJ2-2, with D perhaps TRBD1 (5 bases). The CDR3 runs 16 residues. Germline V gene sequence: CDR1 SGHVS, CDR2 FNYEAQ. V was pared by 3 bases and J by 1 base, with 12 bases between. The CDR3 DNA reads as TGTGCCAGCAGCTTGAGTCAGGGCGAGAACACCGGGGAGCTGTTTTTT. Translated, it gives CASSLSQGENTGELFF.

The chain employs TRBV4-2 and TRBJ1-6; the D gene is possibly TRBD1 (5 bases). The V end was cut by 1 base, the J end by 9 bases, with 13 bases between. Germline CDR1 and CDR2: LGHNA and YNFKEQ. CDR3 length: 15 amino acids. The CDR3 region is CASSQVGLGGSPLHF. CDR3 DNA: TGTGCCAGCAGCCAAGTCGGACTGGGGGGTTCACCCCTCCACTTT.

The genes are TRBV6-2 or TRBV6-3 and TRBJ2-2; 11 positions match TRBD2. Per germline, CDR1 MNHEY and CDR2 SVGEGT. The CDR3 extends over 18 amino acids. V shed 5 bases, J shed 5 bases, and the junction held 13 bases outside the gene matches. The CDR3 sequence: CASSLAASGGPGTGELFF. As DNA, the CDR3 is TGTGCCAGCAGTCTTGCGGCTAGCGGGGGGCCTGGGACCGGGGAGCTGTTTTTT.

V and J are TRBV9 and TRBJ1-4, with 9 nucleotides matching TRBD1. Losses at the gene ends were 1 base for V and 0 bases for J; bases not matched to a gene: 7. The germline V gene has CDR1 SGDLS and CDR2 YYNGEE. The CDR3 is made up of 18 amino acids. CDR3 coding DNA: TGTGCCAGCAGCGTACGGGACAGGGCCTATGCAACTAATGAAAAACTGTTTTTT. Protein sequence: CASSVRDRAYATNEKLFF.

This chain connects TRBV19 to TRBJ1-1, with D perhaps TRBD1 (5 bases). The CDR3 totals 13 residues. The V end was cut by 4 bases, the J end by 1 base, with 7 bases between. CDR1 is LNHDA and CDR2 is SQIVND in the germline V gene (reference sequence). This CDR3 is CASSTQGNTEAFF. DNA of the CDR3: TGTGCCAGTAGTACTCAGGGGAACACTGAAGCTTTCTTT.

J is TRBJ1-2 and V is TRBV28, with no clear D. Germline V gene data show CDR1 as MDHEN and CDR2 as SYDVKM. The CDR3 runs to 15 residues. The V end lost 5 bases, the J end lost 0 bases, and 13 bases lay between the germline ends. The CDR3 sequence: CASSPSGRANYGYTF. The CDR3 coding sequence is TGTGCCAGCAGTCCCAGTGGGCGCGCTAACTATGGCTACACCTTC.

V gene TRBV18 combines with J gene TRBJ1-1; unclear D gene. V lost 0 bases to trimming and J lost 1 base, with 3 bases between them. CDR1 is KGHSH, CDR2 LQKENI, per germline. This CDR3 contains 13 residues. CDR3 amino acids: CASSPPANTEAFF. DNA for the CDR3: TGTGCCAGCTCACCACCGGCGAACACTGAAGCTTTCTTT.

V and J are TRBV27 and TRBJ2-1; weak D call: TRBD2 (6 bases). This CDR3 spans 15 amino acids. CDR1 is MNHEY, CDR2 SMNVEV, per germline (reference sequence). Trimming removed 6 bases from V and 5 bases from J, with 17 bases in between. The CDR3 loop is CASSGVGTGDNEQFF. The CDR3 nucleotides are TGTGCCAGCAGCGGAGTGGGGACGGGGGACAATGAGCAGTTCTTC.

The gene calls are TRBV27 and TRBJ2-1; possible D gene TRBD2, 6 bases. This CDR3 comprises 14 residues. The germline V gene has CDR1 MNHEY and CDR2 SMNVEV (reference sequence). Deletions cut 7 bases from V and 1 base from J, with 11 bases between. CDR3 protein: CASTGLASYNEQFF. The DNA for the CDR3 is TGTGCCAGCACGGGTCTAGCGTCCTACAATGAGCAGTTCTTC.

The chain uses TRBV7-2 and TRBJ1-6; 10 nucleotides align to TRBD1. Germline-derived CDR1 and CDR2 are SGHTA and FQGNSA. Trimming at V came to 1 base and at J to 9 bases, leaving 3 bases not matched to a gene. The CDR3 contains 15 residues. CDR3 DNA sequence: TGTGCCAGCAGCTTAGGACAGGGGGCGATTTCACCCCTCCACTTT. Its protein product is CASSLGQGAISPLHF.

This clone came up a few times. The chain combines TRBV4-2 with TRBJ2-5; TRBD1 matches at 7 bases. The CDR3 totals 13 residues. Trimming at V came to 3 bases and at J to 5 bases, leaving 3 bases not matched to a gene. The germline V gene encodes CDR1 LGHNA and CDR2 YNFKEQ. The CDR3 DNA reads TGTGCCAGCAGCCAGTCCAGGGGGGAGACCCAGTACTTC. This encodes CASSQSRGETQYF.

The table lists this clone with a few counts. The CDR3 bases are TGTGCCAGCAGCACCAGACAGGCCAGGCAGCCCCAGCATTTT. Encoded protein: CASSTRQARQPQHF. V gene TRBV7-8 combines with J gene TRBJ1-5, with D possibly TRBD1 on 6 matching bases. Trimming pared 5 bases from V and 7 bases from J, leaving 15 bases between. The CDR3 is made up of 14 amino acids. Germline V lookup: CDR1 SGHVS, CDR2 FQNEAQ. The variable domain in full, completed from reference TRBV7-8 and TRBJ1-5, reads GAGVSQSPRYKVAKRGQDVALRCDPISGHVSLFWYQQALGQGPEFLTYFQNEAQLDKSGLPSDRFFAERPEGSVSTLKIQRTQQEDSAVYLCASSTRQARQPQHFGDGTRLSIL.

The chain uses TRBV29-1 and TRBJ1-5; possibly TRBD1 for D (6 bases). V dropped 4 bases and J dropped 6 bases, with 10 bases sitting between them. There are 12 residues in the CDR3. Germline CDR1 reads SQVTM; CDR2 reads ANQGSEA. The CDR3: CSVAGEGQPQHF. The DNA of the CDR3 is TGCAGCGTTGCAGGGGAGGGTCAGCCCCAGCATTTT.

The chain joins TRBV18 to TRBJ1-5; D perhaps matches TRBD1 (5 bases). Germline loops: CDR1 KGHSH, CDR2 LQKENI. V was clipped by 5 bases and J by 1 base, with 18 bases between them. CDR3 length: 17 residues. CDR3 loop: CASSESGTLASNQPQHF. The CDR3 bases are TGTGCCAGCTCAGAATCCGGGACTCTGGCCAGCAATCAGCCCCAGCATTTT.